The T cell receptor beta chain under discussion was sequenced for a study of T cell responses to AZD1222 COVID-19 vaccine. About the research overall: Pooling was applied to second doses at about 4 or about 12 weeks. Whole-study results and caveats: Donor demographics were predominantly white British with a female majority; clonal diversity may be underestimated. Baseline antibody screening turned up just five to seven seropositive AZD1222 recipients. Two AZD1222 doses significantly raised spike-specific TCR breadth and depth over controls.

For this clone: The antigen remains undetermined.

This CDR3 region has 15 residues. With V trimmed by 5 bases and J by 3 bases, 9 bases remained unmatched. CDR1 and CDR2 from the germline V gene are SEHNR and FQNEAQ (reference sequence). The table came from immunoSEQ multiplex PCR; TCRdb's copy has only in-frame clones and leaves some out. Seen here are some 130,000 clones, roughly 85% observed once, and the top ten hold around 8.6%. The source was peripheral blood, collected on day 0 of AZD1222 vaccination. This clonotype was sampled from an adult in good health. The chain employs TRBV7-9 and TRBJ2-5; 7 bases map to TRBD1. The CDR3 is CASSRSGDSEETQYF. The CDR3 DNA sequence: TGTGCCAGCAGCCGCTCCGGGGACAGTGAAGAGACCCAGTACTTC.